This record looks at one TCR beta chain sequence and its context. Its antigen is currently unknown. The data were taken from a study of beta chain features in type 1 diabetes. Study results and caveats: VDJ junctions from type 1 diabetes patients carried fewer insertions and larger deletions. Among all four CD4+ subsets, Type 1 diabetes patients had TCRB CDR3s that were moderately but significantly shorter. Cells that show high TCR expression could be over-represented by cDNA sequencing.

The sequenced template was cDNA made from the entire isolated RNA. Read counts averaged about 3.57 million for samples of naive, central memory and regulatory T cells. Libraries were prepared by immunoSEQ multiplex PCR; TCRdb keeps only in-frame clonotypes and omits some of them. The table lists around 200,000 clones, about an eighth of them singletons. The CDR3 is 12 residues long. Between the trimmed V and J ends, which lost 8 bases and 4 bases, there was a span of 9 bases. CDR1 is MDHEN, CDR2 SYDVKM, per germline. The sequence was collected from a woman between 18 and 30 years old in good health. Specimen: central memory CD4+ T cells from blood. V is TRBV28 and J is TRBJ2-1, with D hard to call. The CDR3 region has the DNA TGTGCCAGCCAGGTCCTTTACAATGAGCAGTTCTTC. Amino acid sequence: CASQVLYNEQFF.